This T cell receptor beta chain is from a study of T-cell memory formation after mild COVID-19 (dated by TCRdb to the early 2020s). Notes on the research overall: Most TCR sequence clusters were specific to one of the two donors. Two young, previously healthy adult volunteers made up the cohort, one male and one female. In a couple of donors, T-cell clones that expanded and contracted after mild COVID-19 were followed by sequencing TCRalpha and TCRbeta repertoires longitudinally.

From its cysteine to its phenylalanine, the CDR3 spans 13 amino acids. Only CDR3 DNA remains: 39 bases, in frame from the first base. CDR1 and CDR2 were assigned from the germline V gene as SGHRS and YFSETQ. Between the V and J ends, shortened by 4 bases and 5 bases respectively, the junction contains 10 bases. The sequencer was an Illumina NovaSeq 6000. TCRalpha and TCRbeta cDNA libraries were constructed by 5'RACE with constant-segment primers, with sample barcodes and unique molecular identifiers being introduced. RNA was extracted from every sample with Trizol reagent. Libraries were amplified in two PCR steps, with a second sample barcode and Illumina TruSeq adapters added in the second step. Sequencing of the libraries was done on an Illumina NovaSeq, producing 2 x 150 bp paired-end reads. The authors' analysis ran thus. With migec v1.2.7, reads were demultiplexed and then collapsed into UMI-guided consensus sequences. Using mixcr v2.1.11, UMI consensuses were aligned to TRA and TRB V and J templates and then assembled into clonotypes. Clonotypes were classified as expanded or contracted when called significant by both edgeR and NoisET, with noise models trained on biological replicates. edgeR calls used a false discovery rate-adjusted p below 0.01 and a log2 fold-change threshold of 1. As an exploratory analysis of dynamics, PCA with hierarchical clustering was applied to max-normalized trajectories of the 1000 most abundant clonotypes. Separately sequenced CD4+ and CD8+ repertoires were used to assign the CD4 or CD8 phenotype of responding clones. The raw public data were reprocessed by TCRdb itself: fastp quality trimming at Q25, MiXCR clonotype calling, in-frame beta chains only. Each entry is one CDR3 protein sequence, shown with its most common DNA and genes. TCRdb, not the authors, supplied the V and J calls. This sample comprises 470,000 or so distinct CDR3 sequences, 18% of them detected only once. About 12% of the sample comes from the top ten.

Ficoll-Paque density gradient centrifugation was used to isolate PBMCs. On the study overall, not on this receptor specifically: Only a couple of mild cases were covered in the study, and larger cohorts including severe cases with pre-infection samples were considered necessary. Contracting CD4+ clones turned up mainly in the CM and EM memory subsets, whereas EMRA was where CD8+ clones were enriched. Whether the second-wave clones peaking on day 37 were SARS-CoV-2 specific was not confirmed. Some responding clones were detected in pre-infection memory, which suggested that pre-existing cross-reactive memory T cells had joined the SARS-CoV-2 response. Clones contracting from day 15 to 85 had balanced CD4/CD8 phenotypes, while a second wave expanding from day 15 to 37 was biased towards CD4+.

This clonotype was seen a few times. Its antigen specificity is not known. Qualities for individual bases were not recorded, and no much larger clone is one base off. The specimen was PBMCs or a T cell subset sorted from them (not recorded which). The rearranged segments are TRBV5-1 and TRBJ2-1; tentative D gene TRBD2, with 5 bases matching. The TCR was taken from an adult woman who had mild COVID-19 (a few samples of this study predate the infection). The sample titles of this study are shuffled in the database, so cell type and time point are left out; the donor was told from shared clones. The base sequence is TGCGCCAGCAGCGGGTCCGGGGACAATGAGCAGTTCTTC. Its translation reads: CASSGSGDNEQFF.